The 8 T cell receptor beta chains given below trace back to one sample, sequenced in a study of blood T cell repertoires in COVID-19. Measured with immunoSEQ multiplex PCR; TCRdb has only the in-frame clones, and not every one. The sample has roughly 200,000 clones, around 80% seen once. The sample consisted of peripheral blood. All receptors derive from a woman aged 80 or over with active or convalescent COVID-19.

The V gene is TRBV4-2, the J gene TRBJ1-3, with D possibly matching TRBD1 (5 bases). The germline gives CDR1 LGHNA, CDR2 YNFKEQ. This CDR3 contains 16 residues. V lost 3 bases and J 0 bases, leaving 12 bases between the germline ends. The DNA of the CDR3 is TGTGCCAGCAGCCAGGCAGGGTCTAGCTCTGGAAACACCATATATTTT. Its protein product is CASSQAGSSSGNTIYF.

This clone was seen at least ten times. At the DNA level, this CDR3 is encoded by other sequences in the same sample as well. The chain joins TRBV4-3 to TRBJ1-5; 9 bases fit TRBD1. The ends lost 0 bases at V and 3 bases at J; junction bases unmatched: 6. Per germline, CDR1 LGHNA and CDR2 YSLEER. The CDR3 is made up of 17 amino acids. CDR3 coding DNA: TGCGCCAGCAGCCAAGATTTGGGACAGGGAAACAATCAGCCCCAGCATTTT. It encodes CASSQDLGQGNNQPQHF.

The chain carries TRBV7-8 and TRBJ1-1; 8 bases are a match to TRBD1. Germline CDR1 is SGHVS and CDR2 is FQNEAQ. The CDR3 is 15 amino acids. V shed 5 bases and J 3 bases; nucleotides not matched to a gene: 8. The CDR3 region has the DNA TGTGCCAGCAGCCCCCATCGGGGACAGGACACTGAAGCTTTCTTT. Translation gives CASSPHRGQDTEAFF.

The chain carries TRBV4-2 and TRBJ1-2; TRBD1 is a possible D gene (5 bases). This CDR3 spans 14 amino acids. Germline V gene data show CDR1 as LGHNA and CDR2 as YNFKEQ. Trimming took 0 bases from V and 5 from J, leaving 10 bases between them. CDR3 DNA sequence: TGTGCCAGCAGCCAAGATGGGACTGCTTATGGCTACACCTTC. Translating gives CASSQDGTAYGYTF.

On this clone itself: Other DNA sequences in this specimen translate into the identical CDR3. This chain uses TRBV5-1 with TRBJ2-5, with a tentative D call TRBD1 (5 bases). This CDR3 spans 13 amino acids. Germline V gene lookup returns CDR1 SGHRS and CDR2 YFSETQ. The V and J ends lost 4 bases and 5 bases respectively, with 12 bases between them. CDR3 sequence: CASSPTPGETQYF. The CDR3 DNA reads TGCGCCAGCAGCCCGACCCCAGGGGAGACCCAGTACTTC.

This clone was observed once. The chain joins TRBV5-1 to TRBJ2-1; TRBD2 matches at 12 bases. CDR3 size: 16 residues. Germline CDR1 SGHRS, CDR2 YFSETQ. Trimming took 0 bases from V and 7 from J; bases not matched to a gene: 5. The DNA for the CDR3 is TGCGCCAGCAGCTTGGCACCAGGACTAGCGGGAAATGAGCAGTTCTTC. Protein sequence: CASSLAPGLAGNEQFF.

This clone came up a few times. The chain has TRBV18 and TRBJ2-1, with 12 bases aligning to TRBD2. Germline lookup yields CDR1 KGHSH and CDR2 LQKENI. V lost 0 bases and J lost 7; bases outside the gene matches: 13. This CDR3 is built from 19 residues. As DNA, the CDR3 is TGTGCCAGCTCACCACCGGGGCTAGCGGGAGGGCCCGGGGATAATGAGCAGTTCTTC. This translates into CASSPPGLAGGPGDNEQFF.

V is TRBV3-1 (or the pseudogene TRBV3-2) and J is TRBJ2-5; TRBD2 matches 13 bases. The CDR3 is 16 residues long. Trimming took 1 base from V and 5 from J; bases not matched to a gene: 4. Germline-derived CDR1 and CDR2 are LGHDT and YNNKEL (reference sequence). In nucleotides, the CDR3 is TGTGCCAGCAGCCAAGGACTAGCGGGAGGTGGGGAGACCCAGTACTTC. This translates into CASSQGLAGGGETQYF.